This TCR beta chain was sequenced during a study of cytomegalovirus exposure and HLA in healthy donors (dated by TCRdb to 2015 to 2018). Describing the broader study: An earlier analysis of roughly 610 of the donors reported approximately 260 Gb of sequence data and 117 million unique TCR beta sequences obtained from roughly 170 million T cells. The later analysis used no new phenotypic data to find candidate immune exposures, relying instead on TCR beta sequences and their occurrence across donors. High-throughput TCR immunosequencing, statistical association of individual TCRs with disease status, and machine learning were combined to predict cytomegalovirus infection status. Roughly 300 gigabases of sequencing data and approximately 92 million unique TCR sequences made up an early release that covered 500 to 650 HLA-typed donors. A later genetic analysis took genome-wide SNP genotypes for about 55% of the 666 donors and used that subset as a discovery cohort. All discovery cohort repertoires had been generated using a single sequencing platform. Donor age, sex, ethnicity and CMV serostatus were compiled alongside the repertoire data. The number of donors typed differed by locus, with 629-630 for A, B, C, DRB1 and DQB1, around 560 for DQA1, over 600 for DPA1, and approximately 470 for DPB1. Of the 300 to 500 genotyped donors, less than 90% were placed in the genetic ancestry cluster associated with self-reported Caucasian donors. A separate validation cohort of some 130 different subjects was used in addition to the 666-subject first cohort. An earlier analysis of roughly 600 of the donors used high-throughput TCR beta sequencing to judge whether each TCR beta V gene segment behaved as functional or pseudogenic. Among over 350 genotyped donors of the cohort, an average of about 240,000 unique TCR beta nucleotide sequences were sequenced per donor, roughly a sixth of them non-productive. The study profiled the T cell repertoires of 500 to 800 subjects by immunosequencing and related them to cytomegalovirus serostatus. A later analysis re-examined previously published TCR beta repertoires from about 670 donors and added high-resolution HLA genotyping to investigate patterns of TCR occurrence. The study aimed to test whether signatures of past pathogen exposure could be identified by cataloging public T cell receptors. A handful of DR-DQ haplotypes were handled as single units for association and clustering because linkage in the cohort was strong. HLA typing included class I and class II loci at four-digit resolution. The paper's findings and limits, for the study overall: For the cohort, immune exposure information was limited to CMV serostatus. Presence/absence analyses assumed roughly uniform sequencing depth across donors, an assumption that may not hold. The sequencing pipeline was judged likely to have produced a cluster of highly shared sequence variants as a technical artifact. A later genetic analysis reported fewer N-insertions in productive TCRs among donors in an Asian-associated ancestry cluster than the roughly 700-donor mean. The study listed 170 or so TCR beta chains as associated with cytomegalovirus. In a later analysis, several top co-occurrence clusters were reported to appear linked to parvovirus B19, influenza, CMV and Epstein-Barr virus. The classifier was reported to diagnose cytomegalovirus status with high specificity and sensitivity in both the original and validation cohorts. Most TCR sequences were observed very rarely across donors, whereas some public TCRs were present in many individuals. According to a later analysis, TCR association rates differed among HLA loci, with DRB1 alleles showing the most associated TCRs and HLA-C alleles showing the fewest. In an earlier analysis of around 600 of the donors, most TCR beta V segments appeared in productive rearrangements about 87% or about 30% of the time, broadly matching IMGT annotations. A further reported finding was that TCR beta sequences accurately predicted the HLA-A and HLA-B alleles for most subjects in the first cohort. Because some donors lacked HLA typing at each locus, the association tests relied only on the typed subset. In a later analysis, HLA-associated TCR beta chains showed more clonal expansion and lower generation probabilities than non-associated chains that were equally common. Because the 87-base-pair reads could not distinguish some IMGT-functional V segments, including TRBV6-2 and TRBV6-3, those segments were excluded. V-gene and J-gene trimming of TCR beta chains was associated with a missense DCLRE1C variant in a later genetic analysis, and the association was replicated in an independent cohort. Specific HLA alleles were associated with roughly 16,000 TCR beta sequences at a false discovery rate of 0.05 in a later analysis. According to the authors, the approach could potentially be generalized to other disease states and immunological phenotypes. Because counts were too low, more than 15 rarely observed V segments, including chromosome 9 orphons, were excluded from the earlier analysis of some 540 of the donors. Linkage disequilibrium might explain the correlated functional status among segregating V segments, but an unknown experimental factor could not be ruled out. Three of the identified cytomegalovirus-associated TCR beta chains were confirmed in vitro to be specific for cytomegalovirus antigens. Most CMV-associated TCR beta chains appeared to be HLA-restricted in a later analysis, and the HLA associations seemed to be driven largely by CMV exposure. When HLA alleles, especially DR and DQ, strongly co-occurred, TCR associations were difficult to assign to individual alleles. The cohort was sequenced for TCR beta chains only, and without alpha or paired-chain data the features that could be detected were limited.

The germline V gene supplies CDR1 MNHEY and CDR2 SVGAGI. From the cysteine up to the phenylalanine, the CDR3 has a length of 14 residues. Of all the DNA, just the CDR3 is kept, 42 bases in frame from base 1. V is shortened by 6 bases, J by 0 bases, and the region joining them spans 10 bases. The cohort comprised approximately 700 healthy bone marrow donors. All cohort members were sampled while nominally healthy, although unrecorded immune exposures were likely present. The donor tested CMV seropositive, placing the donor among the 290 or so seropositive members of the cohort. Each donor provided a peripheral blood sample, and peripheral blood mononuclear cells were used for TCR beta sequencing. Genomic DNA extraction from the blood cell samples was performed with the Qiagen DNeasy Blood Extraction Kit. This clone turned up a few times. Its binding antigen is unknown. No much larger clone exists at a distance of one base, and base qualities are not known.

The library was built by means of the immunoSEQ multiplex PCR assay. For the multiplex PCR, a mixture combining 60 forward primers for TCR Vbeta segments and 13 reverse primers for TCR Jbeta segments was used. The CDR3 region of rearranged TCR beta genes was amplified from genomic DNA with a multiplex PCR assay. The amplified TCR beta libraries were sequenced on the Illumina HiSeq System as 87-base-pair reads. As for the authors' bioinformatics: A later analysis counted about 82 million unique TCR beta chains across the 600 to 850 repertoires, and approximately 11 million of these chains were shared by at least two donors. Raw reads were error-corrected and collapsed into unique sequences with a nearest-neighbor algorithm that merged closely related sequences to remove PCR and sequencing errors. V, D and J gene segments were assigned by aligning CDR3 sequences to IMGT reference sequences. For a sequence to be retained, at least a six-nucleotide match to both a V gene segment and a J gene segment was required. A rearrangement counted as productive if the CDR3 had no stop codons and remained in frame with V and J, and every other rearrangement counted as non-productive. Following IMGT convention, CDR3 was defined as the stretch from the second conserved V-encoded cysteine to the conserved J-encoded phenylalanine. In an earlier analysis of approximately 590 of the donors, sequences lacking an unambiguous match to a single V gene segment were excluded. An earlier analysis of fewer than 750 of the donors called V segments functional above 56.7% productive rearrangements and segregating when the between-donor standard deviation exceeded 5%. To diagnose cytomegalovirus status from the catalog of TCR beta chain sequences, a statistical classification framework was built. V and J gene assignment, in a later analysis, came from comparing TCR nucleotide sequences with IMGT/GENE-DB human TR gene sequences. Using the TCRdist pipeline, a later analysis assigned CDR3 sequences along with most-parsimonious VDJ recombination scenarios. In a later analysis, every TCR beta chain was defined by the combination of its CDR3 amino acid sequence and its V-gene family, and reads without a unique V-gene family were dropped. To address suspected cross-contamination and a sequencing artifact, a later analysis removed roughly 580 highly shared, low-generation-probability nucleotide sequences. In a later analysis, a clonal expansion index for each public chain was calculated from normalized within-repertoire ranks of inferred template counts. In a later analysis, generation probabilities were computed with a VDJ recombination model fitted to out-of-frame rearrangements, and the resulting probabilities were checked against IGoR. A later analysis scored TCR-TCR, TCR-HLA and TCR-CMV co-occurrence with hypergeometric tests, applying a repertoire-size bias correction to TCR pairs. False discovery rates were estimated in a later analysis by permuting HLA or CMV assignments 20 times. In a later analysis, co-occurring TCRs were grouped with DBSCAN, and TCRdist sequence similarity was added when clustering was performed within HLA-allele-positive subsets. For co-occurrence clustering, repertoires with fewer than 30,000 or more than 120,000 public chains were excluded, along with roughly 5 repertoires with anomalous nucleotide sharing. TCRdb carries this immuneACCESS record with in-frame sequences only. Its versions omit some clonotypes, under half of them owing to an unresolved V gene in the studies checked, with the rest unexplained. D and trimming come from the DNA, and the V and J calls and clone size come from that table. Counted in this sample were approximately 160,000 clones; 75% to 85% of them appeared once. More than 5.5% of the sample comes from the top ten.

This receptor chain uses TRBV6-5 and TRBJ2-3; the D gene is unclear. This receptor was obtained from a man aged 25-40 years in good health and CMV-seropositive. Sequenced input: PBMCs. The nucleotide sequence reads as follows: TGTGCCAGCAGATACACTCTAAGCACAGATACGCAGTATTTT. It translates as CASRYTLSTDTQYF.